This TCR beta chain was documented in a study of T cell changes during pregnancy in multiple sclerosis. Germline V gene sequence: CDR1 SNHLY, CDR2 FYNNEI. The V gene lost 1 base and the J gene lost 7 bases, with 2 bases spanning the gap. The CDR3 covers 11 residues. Only in-frame clones appear in the TCRdb table, and some are missing; sequencing was by immunoSEQ multiplex PCR. There are around 100,000 clones in the sample; approximately 90% occur only once, and less than 2% lies in the top ten. This TCR came from a female donor with multiple sclerosis, enrolled in a pregnancy study. Sequencing was performed on peripheral blood, taken in the third trimester of pregnancy. V and J are TRBV2 and TRBJ2-1; no firm D call. The CDR3 DNA is TGTGCCAGCAGTGAAGTAAATGAGCAGTTCTTC. This translates into CASSEVNEQFF.